One and the same sample provided the 17 T cell receptor beta chains below, sequenced in a study of vaccination and CD4 T cells after COVID-19. This sample's treatment: approximately nine-day PBMC culture with coronavirus spike peptide pools or control peptides (ViraFEST assay). Their antigens remain unidentified. With the Oncomine TCR Beta short-read assay, DNA from cultured CD4+ T cells was sequenced. MiXCR was run by TCRdb on the PCR reads, yielding one entry per CDR3 protein. The repertoire has approximately 22,000 distinct CDR3 sequences, about 38% of them found once; the top ten carry roughly 20%. This specimen consisted of CD4+ T cells from blood, cultured in vitro, obtained before SARS-CoV-2 vaccination. The source is a human donor who received a COVID-19 vaccine.

V is TRBV5-1 and J is TRBJ2-2; D is unresolved. Germline CDR1 SGHRS, CDR2 YFSETQ. Trimming removed 1 base at V and 4 bases at J, with 5 bases between. This CDR3 has 13 residues. CDR3 sequence (DNA): TGCGCCAGCAGCTTGAGGCTCACCGGGGAGCTGTTTTTT. It yields the protein CASSLRLTGELFF.

The rearrangement joins TRBV2 to TRBJ1-3, with 7 bases that match TRBD1. The CDR3 has 16 residues. The J segment lost 0 bases and the V segment lost 5 bases, leaving 7 bases of the junction unmatched. Germline V gene lookup returns CDR1 SNHLY and CDR2 FYNNEI. This CDR3 reads CASSPDGQVSGNTIYF. In DNA form, the CDR3 reads TGTGCCAGCAGTCCTGACGGACAGGTCTCTGGAAACACCATATATTTT.

This clonotype has more than one count but fewer than ten. The rearrangement links TRBV7-9 to TRBJ2-3; TRBD2 aligns across 9 bases. The CDR3 is made up of 16 amino acids. CDR1 is SEHNR, CDR2 FQNEAQ, per germline (reference sequence). V lost 3 bases, J lost 4 bases, and 8 bases stayed unmatched. CDR3 residues: CASSFASGGTPDTQYF. CDR3 DNA sequence: TGTGCCAGCAGCTTTGCCAGCGGGGGGACCCCAGATACGCAGTATTTT.

This clonotype appeared once. The chain combines TRBV19 with TRBJ2-7; 8 nucleotides line up with TRBD2. Germline V gene data show CDR1 as LNHDA and CDR2 as SQIVND (reference sequence). This CDR3 is built from 15 residues. V trimming: 3 bases; J trimming: 1 base; junction bases outside the gene matches: 5. The DNA of the CDR3 is TGTGCCAGTAGTATGGTAGCGGGGTCATCCTACGAGCAGTACTTC. Protein sequence: CASSMVAGSSYEQYF.

CDR3 amino acids: CASPGPQGDDEKLFF. CDR3 bases: TGTGCCAGCCCCGGACCACAGGGGGACGATGAAAAACTGTTTTTT. This chain links TRBV5-8 with TRBJ1-4, with 8 nucleotides matching TRBD1. CDR1 and CDR2 from the germline V gene are SGHTS and YDEGEE. The CDR3 extends over 15 amino acids. V was pared by 7 bases and J by 6 bases, with 11 bases of the junction left unmatched.

The chain has TRBV20-1 and TRBJ1-4; no clear D. Germline values: CDR1 DFQATT, CDR2 SNEGSKA (reference sequence). V was trimmed by 5 bases and J by 6 bases, leaving 10 bases between them. The CDR3 runs to 12 residues. CDR3: CSAADTYEKLFF. The DNA for the CDR3 is TGCAGTGCTGCTGACACATATGAAAAACTGTTTTTT.

The chain recombines TRBV27 with TRBJ2-2, with TRBD1 matching over 7 bases. J lost 7 bases, V lost 3 bases, and 11 bases had no gene match. Germline CDR1 reads MNHEY; CDR2 reads SMNVEV (reference sequence). This CDR3 has 16 residues. This CDR3 is CASSFFGQAGVGELFF. The DNA for the CDR3 is TGTGCCAGCAGTTTTTTTGGACAGGCAGGGGTCGGGGAGCTGTTTTTT.

The chain combines TRBV27 with TRBJ1-5; D possibly corresponds to TRBD1 (5 bases). Trimming stripped 4 bases from V and 0 bases from J, with 16 bases between. CDR1 and CDR2 from the germline V gene are MNHEY and SMNVEV (reference sequence). The CDR3 consists of 17 residues. Here the CDR3 DNA reads TGTGCCAGCAGTTCCTCGGGGGGTGGGTATAGCAATCAGCCCCAGCATTTT. This translates into CASSSSGGGYSNQPQHF.

This clonotype was found a few times. This chain uses TRBV19 with TRBJ2-3; 10 nucleotides line up with TRBD1. CDR3 size: 14 residues. CDR1 is LNHDA and CDR2 is SQIVND in the germline V gene (reference sequence). The V gene end was trimmed by 8 bases and the J gene end by 0 bases; junction bases not matched to a gene: 2. CDR3 protein: CASRQGASTDTQYF. CDR3 nucleotide sequence: TGTGCCAGTCGACAGGGGGCTAGCACAGATACGCAGTATTTT.

This clonotype appeared a few times. V and J are TRBV24-1 and TRBJ2-2, with a tentative D call TRBD1 (6 bases). The CDR3 has 15 amino acids. Germline V gives CDR1 KGHDR, CDR2 SFDVKD. Between the trimmed V and J ends, which lost 9 bases and 6 bases, there was a span of 19 bases. CDR3 residues: CATRNTGMGAGELFF. DNA for the CDR3: TGTGCCACCCGAAATACAGGGATGGGGGCCGGGGAGCTGTTTTTT.

The gene calls are TRBV2 and TRBJ2-7; D not resolved. V lost 7 bases, J lost 0 bases, and 10 bases lay in between. The CDR3 runs 13 residues. Germline assignment: CDR1 SNHLY and CDR2 FYNNEI. The CDR3: CASTRQPSYEQYF. The CDR3 bases are TGTGCCAGCACTAGGCAGCCCTCCTACGAGCAGTACTTC.

CDR3 region: CASTRLAGGGDTQYF. For the CDR3, the DNA is TGTGCCAGCACCAGACTAGCGGGGGGCGGGGATACGCAGTATTTT. This sequence joins TRBV7-9 and TRBJ2-3; TRBD2 matches 13 bases. V lost 7 bases, J lost 6 bases, and 7 bases stayed unmatched. From germline, CDR1 is SEHNR and CDR2 FQNEAQ (reference sequence). This CDR3 is built from 15 residues.

The chain uses TRBV10-3 and TRBJ1-5, with D possibly TRBD1 on 6 matching bases. The CDR3 is 14 amino acids. Trimming took off 10 bases at V and 6 bases at J, with 19 bases between the two ends. CDR1 is ENHRY and CDR2 is SYGVKD in the germline V gene. In DNA form, the CDR3 reads TGTGCCACCGAGGCCGAGGGGGGTGTTCAGCCCCAGCATTTT. As protein: CATEAEGGVQPQHF.

The chain couples TRBV7-9 to TRBJ1-3; D is possibly TRBD1 (5 bases). This CDR3 has 18 residues. The V end lost 1 base, the J end lost 2 bases, and 18 bases lay between the germline ends. Germline V gene data show CDR1 as SEHNR and CDR2 as FQNEAQ (reference sequence). The CDR3 is CASSLGTLGPLTGNTIYF. The CDR3, as DNA: TGTGCCAGCAGCTTAGGGACCTTGGGACCGCTAACTGGAAACACCATATATTTT.

The chain combines TRBV28 with TRBJ1-4, with 9 bases that match TRBD1. Germline V gene data show CDR1 as MDHEN and CDR2 as SYDVKM. V trimming: 1 base; J trimming: 5 bases; junction bases outside the gene matches: 2. This CDR3 has 15 amino acids. The CDR3 region has the DNA TGTGCCAGCAGTTTATTAGGGACAGGGAATGAAAAACTGTTTTTT. Translating it yields CASSLLGTGNEKLFF.

The chain employs TRBV5-1 and TRBJ1-1, with 9 positions matching TRBD1. This CDR3 is 14 amino acids long. Trimming removed 3 bases from V and 5 bases from J; junction bases left unmatched: 5. Germline CDR1 SGHRS, CDR2 YFSETQ. In nucleotides, the CDR3 is TGCGCCAGCAGCTGGGACAGGGACCGAACTGAAGCTTTCTTT. It translates to CASSWDRDRTEAFF. Complete variable domain (other parts from reference TRBV5-1 and TRBJ1-1): KAGVTQTPRYLIKTRGQQVTLSCSPISGHRSVSWYQQTPGQGLQFLFEYFSETQRNKGNFPGRFSGRQFSNSRSEMNVSTLELGDSALYLCASSWDRDRTEAFFGQGTRLTVV.

The chain combines TRBV6-5 with TRBJ1-2; possibly TRBD1 for D (5 bases). The CDR3 spans 15 residues. The germline gives CDR1 MNHEY, CDR2 SVGAGI. The V end lost 4 bases, the J end lost 2 bases, and 14 bases lay between the germline ends. Written as DNA, the CDR3 is TGTGCCAGCAGTTCAGTGAACAGGTGGAACTATGGCTACACCTTC. This codes for CASSSVNRWNYGYTF.